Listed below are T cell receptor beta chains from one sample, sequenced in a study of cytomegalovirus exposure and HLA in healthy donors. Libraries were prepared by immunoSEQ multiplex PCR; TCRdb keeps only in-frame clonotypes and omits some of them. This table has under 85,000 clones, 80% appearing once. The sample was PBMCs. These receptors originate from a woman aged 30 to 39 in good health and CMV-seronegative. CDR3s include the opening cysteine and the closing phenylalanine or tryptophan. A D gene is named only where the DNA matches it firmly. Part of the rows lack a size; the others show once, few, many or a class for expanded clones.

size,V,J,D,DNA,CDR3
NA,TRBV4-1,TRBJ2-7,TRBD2,TGCGCCAGTCGACCTATAGCGGGGGCATCCTACGAGCAGTACTTC,CASRPIAGASYEQYF
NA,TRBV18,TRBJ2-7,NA,TGTGCCAGCTCACCGGGAGAGTGGACCTACGAGCAGTACTTC,CASSPGEWTYEQYF
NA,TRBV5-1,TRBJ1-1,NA,TGCGCCAGCAGCTTGCAACAGGGGAACACTGAAGCTTTCTTT,CASSLQQGNTEAFF
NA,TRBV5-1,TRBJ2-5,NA,TGCGCCAGCAGCTTGGTTAGCGGAGGAGAGACCCAGTACTTC,CASSLVSGGETQYF
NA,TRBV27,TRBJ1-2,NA,TGTGCCAGCAGTTTTGTGCCAGAGGGCGGCTACACCTTC,CASSFVPEGGYTF
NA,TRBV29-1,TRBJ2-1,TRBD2,TGCAGCGTTGGAGGGTCGCGGGGGGAAACCTACAATGAGCAGTTCTTC,CSVGGSRGETYNEQFF
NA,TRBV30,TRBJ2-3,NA,TGTGCCTGGAGTGCCGGGGGTAGCACAGATACGCAGTATTTT,CAWSAGGSTDTQYF
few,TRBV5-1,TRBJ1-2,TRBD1,TGCGCCAGCAGTACGGGGACAGCCTCGATCTATGGCTACACCTTC,CASSTGTASIYGYTF
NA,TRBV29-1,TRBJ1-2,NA,TGCAGCGAAAGACAAGGCCTAAGTGGCTACACCTTC,CSERQGLSGYTF
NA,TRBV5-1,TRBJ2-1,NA,TGCGCCAGCAGCCTTGCGATCGGGAATGGGAATGAGCAGTTCTTC,CASSLAIGNGNEQFF
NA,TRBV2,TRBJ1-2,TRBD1,TGTGCCAGCTTACAGGGGACCTATGGCTACACCTTC,CASLQGTYGYTF
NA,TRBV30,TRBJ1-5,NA,TGTGCCTGGAGTGTAGACACTAGCAATCAGCCCCAGCATTTT,CAWSVDTSNQPQHF
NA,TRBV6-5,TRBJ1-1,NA,TGTGCCAGCAGTGCCGTCCCAGGGTATACTGAAGCTTTCTTT,CASSAVPGYTEAFF
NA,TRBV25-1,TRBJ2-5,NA,TGTGCCAGTACCGGAGAGACCCAGTACTTC,CASTGETQYF
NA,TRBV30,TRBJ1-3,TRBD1,TGTGCCTGGGGACAGGTCTCTGGAAACACCATATATTTT,CAWGQVSGNTIYF
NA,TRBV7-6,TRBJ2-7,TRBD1,TGTGCCAGCAGCTCCGGGACAGTCTCCTACGAGCAGTACTTC,CASSSGTVSYEQYF
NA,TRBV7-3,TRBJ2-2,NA,TGTGCCAGCAGCTCATTTACCGGGGAGCTGTTTTTT,CASSSFTGELFF
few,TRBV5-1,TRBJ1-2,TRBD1,TGCGCCAGCAGGCGGACAGGAGCAGACTATGGCTACACCTTC,CASRRTGADYGYTF
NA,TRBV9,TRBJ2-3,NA,TGTGCCAGTTCTTCGGTCCCTAACACAGATACGCAGTATTTT,CASSSVPNTDTQYF
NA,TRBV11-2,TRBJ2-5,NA,TGTGCCAGCAGCCGAGCGCCTAACGGGGTGCTGGCCCAGTACTTC,CASSRAPNGVLAQYF
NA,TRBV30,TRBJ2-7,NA,TGTGCCTGGAAGGAGAGCTCCTACGAGCAGTACTTC,CAWKESSYEQYF
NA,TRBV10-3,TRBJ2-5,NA,TGTGCCATCAGTGCGGCAGGTCTGAAAGAGACCCAGTACTTC,CAISAAGLKETQYF
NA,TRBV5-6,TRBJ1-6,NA,TGTGCCAGCAGCACTCAGGATTCACCCCTCCACTTT,CASSTQDSPLHF
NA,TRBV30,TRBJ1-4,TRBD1,TGTGCCTGGAGCGCAGCACAGGGGAAGAGGGCCTTTGAAAAACTGTTTTTT,CAWSAAQGKRAFEKLFF
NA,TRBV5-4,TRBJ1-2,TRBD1,TGTGCCAGCAGCTCCGCCCGGGACAGGGGCAAGGAGGGCTACACCTTC,CASSSARDRGKEGYTF
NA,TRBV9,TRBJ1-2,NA,TGTGCCAGCAGCGAAGGGGTAGACTATGGCTACACCTTC,CASSEGVDYGYTF
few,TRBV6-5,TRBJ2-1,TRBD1,TGTGCCAGCAGTTCCCGGACAGGGGGAGCCTACAATGAGCAGTTCTTC,CASSSRTGGAYNEQFF
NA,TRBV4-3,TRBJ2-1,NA,TGCGCCAGCAGCCTTCGTAGCGGTTACTACAATGAGCAGTTCTTC,CASSLRSGYYNEQFF
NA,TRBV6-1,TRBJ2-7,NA,TGTGCCACCCTCGGCGGGGAGTCCTACGAGCAGTACTTC,CATLGGESYEQYF
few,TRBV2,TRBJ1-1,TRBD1,TGTGCCAGCAGTATAGGACAGGTGAACACTGAAGCTTTCTTT,CASSIGQVNTEAFF
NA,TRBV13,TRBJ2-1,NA,TGTGCCAGCAGCAACTCTAGCTATGAGCAGTTCTTC,CASSNSSYEQFF
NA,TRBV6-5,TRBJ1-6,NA,TGTGCCAGCAGTTATTCTCCAGTGAGGGGGAATTCACCCCTCCACTTT,CASSYSPVRGNSPLHF
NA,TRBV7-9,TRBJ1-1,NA,TGTGCCAGCACCCCCCCCGGGAGGGACACTGAAGCTTTCTTT,CASTPPGRDTEAFF
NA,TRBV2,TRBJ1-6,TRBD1,TGTGCCAGCATAGGACAGGGGAATTCACCCCTCCACTTT,CASIGQGNSPLHF
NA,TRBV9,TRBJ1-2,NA,TGTGCCAGCAGCCCCCCGACATCCAACTATGGCTACACCTTC,CASSPPTSNYGYTF
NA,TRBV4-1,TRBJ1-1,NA,TGCGCCAGCAGCCAAGATCGGTTAGGGGGGGTGGGCACTGAAGCTTTCTTT,CASSQDRLGGVGTEAFF
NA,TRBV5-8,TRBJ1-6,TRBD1,TGTGCCAGCAGCTCCGGACAGGGAAGGTCCTATAATTCACCCCTCCACTTT,CASSSGQGRSYNSPLHF
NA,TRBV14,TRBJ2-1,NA,TGTGCCAGCAGCCGAATCAGGGGCTCCTACAATGAGCAGTTCTTC,CASSRIRGSYNEQFF
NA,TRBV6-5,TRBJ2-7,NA,TGTGCCAGCAGTTACTCGTGGACAGCTTCCTACGAGCAGTACTTC,CASSYSWTASYEQYF
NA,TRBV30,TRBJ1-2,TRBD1,TGTGCCTGGAGACCCAGGGGGGTGAACTATGGCTACACCTTC,CAWRPRGVNYGYTF
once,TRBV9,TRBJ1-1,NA,TGTGCCAGCAGTGCCCAGGGGAGGGGCACTGAAGCTTTCTTT,CASSAQGRGTEAFF
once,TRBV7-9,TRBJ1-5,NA,TGTGCCAGCAGTAATCCGAATCAGCCCCAGCATTTT,CASSNPNQPQHF
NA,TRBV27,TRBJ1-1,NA,TGTGCCAGCGGGAGGGGACTGCGTGAAGCTTTCTTT,CASGRGLREAFF
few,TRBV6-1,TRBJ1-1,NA,TGTGCCAGCATGAAGCAGGCCACTGAAGCTTTCTTT,CASMKQATEAFF
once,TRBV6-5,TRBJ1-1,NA,TGTGCCAGCAGCCCCTTCGGGGTCTCTGAAGCTTTCTTT,CASSPFGVSEAFF
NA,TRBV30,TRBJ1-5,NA,TGTGCCTGGAGTAAGATCAACCGGAGCAATCAGCCCCAGCATTTT,CAWSKINRSNQPQHF
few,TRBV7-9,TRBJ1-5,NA,TGTGCCAGCACCCTGGCGGAGCAGCCCCAGCATTTT,CASTLAEQPQHF
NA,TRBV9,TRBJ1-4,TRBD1,TGTGCCAGCAGCAAAACGGACAGGGGGCATGAAAAACTGTTTTTT,CASSKTDRGHEKLFF
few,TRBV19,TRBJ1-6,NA,TGTGCCAGTAAAAACGGGAACTATAATTCACCCCTCCACTTT,CASKNGNYNSPLHF
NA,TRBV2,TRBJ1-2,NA,TGTGCCAGCAGTGAAGCAGCAAGGGAGAATGCCTTGGGCTACACCTTC,CASSEAARENALGYTF
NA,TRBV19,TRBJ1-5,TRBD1,TGTGCCAGTAGTATACAGGGGGATCATCAGCCCCAGCATTTT,CASSIQGDHQPQHF
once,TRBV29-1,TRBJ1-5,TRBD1,TGCAGCGTCGGAGGGACAGGGGTTGGCAATCAGCCCCAGCATTTT,CSVGGTGVGNQPQHF